This T cell receptor (beta chain) came from a study of Graves' ophthalmopathy and Graves' hyperthyroidism. Study-level background: Peripheral blood was collected at initial diagnosis, before any treatment. Study-wide points: Blood shared most expanded thyroid clonotypes above 0.001 frequency.

The CDR3 extends over 13 amino acids. V lost 5 bases and J 6 bases, leaving 14 bases between the germline ends. Germline CDR1 is SGHAT and CDR2 is FQNNGV. This clonotype has at least ten counts. The antigen is undetermined. Lactation, pregnancy, uncontrolled infections and other autoimmune diseases were all grounds for excluding patients. Using RNA transcripts, the TCR beta CDR3 regions were amplified. Second-round multiplex PCR followed a first-round RT-PCR using HTBI primers. TCRdb itself ran the multiplex PCR reads through MiXCR, one entry per CDR3 protein. The profile shows roughly 410,000 distinct CDR3 sequences, just over 15% of them singletons.

The material sequenced was peripheral blood. The chain links TRBV11-2 to TRBJ2-7; the D gene could be TRBD1 or TRBD2 (5 bases each). The sequence was collected from a woman aged 18-30 years with stable Graves' hyperthyroidism. The CDR3 reads CASSNRGTGEQYF. CDR3 DNA sequence: TGTGCCAGCAGCAACCGGGGCACTGGCGAGCAGTACTTC.